This T cell receptor (beta chain) was profiled in a study of T cell repertoires in cytomegalovirus infection. Study-wide results and caveats: Pooled public TCR beta family frequency picked out CMV carriers with the relevant HLA.

In regard to this clonotype: Its antigen is currently unknown.

CDR1 is SNHLY and CDR2 is FYNNEI in the germline V gene. V was trimmed by 3 bases and J by 1 base, leaving 15 bases between them. This CDR3 is built from 16 residues. TCRdb ran MiXCR on the reads and lists one entry per CDR3 protein. The data contain 800,000 to 950,000 distinct CDR3 sequences, 32% of them singletons. The receptor comes from a human donor in good health (CMV status not recorded). Some clones in this sample may be carry-over from other donors' samples. The chain is built from TRBV2 and TRBJ2-5; TRBD2 might be the D (5 bases). This specimen was cultured CD8+ T cells from PBMCs, taken from culture after CMV antigen stimulation. The CDR3 DNA follows: TGTGCCAGCAGTGAGGTCCTCCGGAGGCTCCAAGAGACCCAGTACTTC. It encodes CASSEVLRRLQETQYF.